Presented here are 10 T cell receptor beta chains from one specimen sequenced in a study of cytotoxic CD8 clonotypes in ibrutinib-treated CLL. Repertoires were generated with immunoSEQ multiplex PCR, while TCRdb's copy carries only in-frame clones and drops some. The sample contains around 150,000 clones, approximately 77% of which appear only once. The sequencing used PBMCs, collected after 12 months of ibrutinib treatment. Receptors originate from a human donor with chronic lymphocytic leukemia.

This chain links TRBV28 with TRBJ1-1; the D gene is possibly TRBD1 (6 bases). Trimming removed 3 bases at V and 0 bases at J, with 11 bases between. Looked up from germline, CDR1 is MDHEN and CDR2 is SYDVKM. CDR3 length: 15 amino acids. This CDR3 is CASSLGGAMNTEAFF. The DNA for the CDR3 is TGTGCCAGCAGTTTGGGGGGCGCCATGAACACTGAAGCTTTCTTT.

V and J are TRBV20-1 and TRBJ2-5; unclear D gene. The CDR3 consists of 11 residues. Trimming cost V 6 bases and J 3 bases, with 8 bases left between them. Germline V gene data show CDR1 as DFQATT and CDR2 as SNEGSKA (reference sequence). CDR3 nucleotide sequence: TGCAGTGCCACCCTAAAAGAGACCCAGTACTTC. Its translation: CSATLKETQYF.

The rearrangement links TRBV11-1 to TRBJ2-3; D not certain. CDR1 is SGHAT and CDR2 is FQDESV in the germline V gene (reference sequence). With 1 base removed from V and 6 bases from J, the gap between germline ends came to 11 bases. There are 14 residues in the CDR3. The CDR3 DNA reads TGTGCCAGCAGCTTAGGGACGCTGGGGGATACGCAGTATTTT. It yields the protein CASSLGTLGDTQYF.

This clone was seen only a few times. V usage is TRBV2 and J usage is TRBJ1-6; D gene uncertain. CDR3 size: 13 residues. The V end was cut by 7 bases, the J end by 8 bases, with 12 bases between. Germline V gives CDR1 SNHLY, CDR2 FYNNEI. The chain's CDR3 is CASKQRRYSPLHF. CDR3 in DNA: TGTGCCAGCAAACAAAGGCGCTATTCACCCCTCCACTTT. Full variable domain (outside the CDR3, taken from reference TRBV2 and TRBJ1-6): EPEVTQTPSHQVTQMGQEVILRCVPISNHLYFYWYRQILGQKVEFLVSFYNNEISEKSEIFDDQFSVERPDGSNFTLKIRSTKLEDSAMYFCASKQRRYSPLHFGNGTRLTVT.

The chain has TRBV7-8 and TRBJ2-7; D remains unclear. This CDR3 region has 15 residues. Germline lookup yields CDR1 SGHVS and CDR2 FQNEAQ. V was clipped by 1 base and J by 2 bases, with 12 bases between them. The CDR3 nucleotides are TGTGCCAGCAGCTTAGGGTTCGGCGGAACCTACGAGCAGTACTTC. Translation: CASSLGFGGTYEQYF.

This clone occurred a few times. The chain couples TRBV7-2 to TRBJ2-1, with a possible D match to TRBD2 (6 bases). Trimming stripped 0 bases from V and 9 bases from J, with 18 bases between. Germline loops: CDR1 SGHTA, CDR2 FQGNSA. The CDR3 has 16 amino acids. This chain's CDR3 is CASSLAQSTAGTEQFF. CDR3 coding DNA: TGTGCCAGCAGCTTAGCTCAATCAACTGCGGGGACTGAGCAGTTCTTC.

The chain has TRBV9 and TRBJ2-1; 13 bases agree with TRBD2. The junction had 9 bases not matched to a gene; V was cut back by 0 bases and J by 0 bases. The CDR3 runs 20 residues. CDR1 SGDLS and CDR2 YYNGEE come from the germline V gene. Here the CDR3 reads CASSVEDGTSGTRSYNEQFF. The CDR3, as DNA: TGTGCCAGCAGCGTAGAGGACGGGACTAGCGGGACCCGCTCCTACAATGAGCAGTTCTTC.

The V call is TRBV6-6, the J call TRBJ1-2, with TRBD1 matching 8 bases. The CDR3 runs to 12 residues. V dropped 8 bases and J dropped 4; count of bases not matched to a gene: 3. Germline CDR1 is MNHNY and CDR2 is SVGAGI (reference sequence). This CDR3 is CASSDRVYGYTF. DNA of the CDR3: TGTGCCAGCTCGGACAGGGTCTATGGCTACACCTTC.

This rearrangement joins TRBV9 to TRBJ1-6; D possibly corresponds to TRBD1 (5 bases). Trimming removed 0 bases at V and 8 bases at J, with 12 bases between. This CDR3 contains 15 residues. Germline CDR1 is SGDLS and CDR2 is YYNGEE. The CDR3 region has the DNA TGTGCCAGCAGCGTAGCTCCGCAGGGTCATTCACCCCTCCACTTT. It specifies CASSVAPQGHSPLHF.

The genes are TRBV5-5 and TRBJ2-2, with 11 bases identical to TRBD1. CDR1 is SGHKS, CDR2 YYEKEE, per germline (reference sequence). CDR3 length equals 17 residues. V was pared by 0 bases and J by 5 bases, with 6 bases of the junction left unmatched. The CDR3 loop is CASSLVAGTGGTGELFF. In DNA, the CDR3 is TGTGCCAGCAGCTTGGTGGCCGGGACAGGGGGGACCGGGGAGCTGTTTTTT.